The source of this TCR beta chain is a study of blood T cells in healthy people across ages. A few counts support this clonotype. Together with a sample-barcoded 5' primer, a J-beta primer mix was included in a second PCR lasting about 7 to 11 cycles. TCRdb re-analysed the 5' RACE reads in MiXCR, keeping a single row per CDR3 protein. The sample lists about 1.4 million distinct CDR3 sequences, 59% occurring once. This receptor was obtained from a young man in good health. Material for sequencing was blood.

The CDR3 reads CASSGGQGGNEQFF. Written as DNA, the CDR3 is TGTGCCAGCAGCGGGGGACAGGGGGGGAATGAGCAGTTCTTC. The V and J genes are TRBV28 and TRBJ2-1; 11 bases align to TRBD1. The junction had 5 bases not matched to a gene; V was cut back by 6 bases and J by 7 bases. This CDR3 is built from 14 residues. In germline, CDR1 is MDHEN, CDR2 SYDVKM.